This TCR beta chain was profiled in a study of T cell repertoires in cytomegalovirus infection. As for the study in general: Recently identified HLA-C-restricted CMV epitopes and well-studied HLA-B-restricted CMV epitopes were used by the study.

A word on this clonotype: Its antigen remains unidentified.

In TCRdb, the reads were re-called with MiXCR into one record per CDR3 protein. This sample has about 24,000 distinct CDR3 sequences, with under 25% found just once. V lost 1 base and J 4 bases, leaving 10 bases between the germline ends. This CDR3 spans 14 amino acids. Germline-derived CDR1 and CDR2 are LNHDA and SQIVND (reference sequence). Points from the study as a whole: It was HLA-C-restricted CMV-specific TCR beta clonotypes that dominated the response ex vivo.

The receptor was derived from a human donor in good health (CMV status not recorded). Some clones in this sample may be carry-over from other donors' samples. This sample comprised CD8+ T cells from cultured PBMCs, obtained from culture after CMV antigen stimulation. The J gene is TRBJ1-1, the V gene TRBV19; tentative D call: TRBD1 (5 bases). The CDR3 is CASSIVGGRTEAFF. The CDR3 region has the DNA TGTGCCAGTAGTATAGTTGGGGGACGCACTGAAGCTTTCTTT.